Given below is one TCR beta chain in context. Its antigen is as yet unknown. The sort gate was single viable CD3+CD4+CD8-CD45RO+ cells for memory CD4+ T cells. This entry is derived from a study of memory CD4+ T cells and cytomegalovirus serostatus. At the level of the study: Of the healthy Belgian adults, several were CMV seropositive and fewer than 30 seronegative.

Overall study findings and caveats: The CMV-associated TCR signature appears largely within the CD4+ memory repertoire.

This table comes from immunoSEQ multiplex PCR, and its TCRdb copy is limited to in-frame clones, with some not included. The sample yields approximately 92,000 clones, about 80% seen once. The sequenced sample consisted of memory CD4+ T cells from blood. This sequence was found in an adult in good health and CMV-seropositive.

For the CDR3, the DNA is TGTGCCAGCAGGCAAGACCCGAACACCGGGGAGCTGTTTTTT. Amino acids: CASRQDPNTGELFF. The V gene is TRBV9, the J gene TRBJ2-2; D gene ambiguous. The CDR3 is 14 residues long. The germline CDR1 and CDR2 sequences are SGDLS and YYNGEE. Trimming stripped 5 bases from V and 0 bases from J, with 8 bases between.